Detailed here is one T cell receptor (beta chain). This specimen comes from a study of T cell responses to AZD1222 COVID-19 vaccine. Study overall: Second-dose groups at about 4 or about 12 weeks were pooled.

The data were produced by immunoSEQ multiplex PCR, yet TCRdb's version contains in-frame clones alone and is incomplete. Among about 140,000 clones, roughly 89% were seen once, and the ten largest hold roughly 5%. The source is an adult in good health. Sample: peripheral blood, taken on day 0 of AZD1222 vaccination.

CDR3 region: CASSRTLTSGGAISTDTQYF. CDR3 coding DNA: TGCGCCAGCAGCCGAACACTCACTAGCGGGGGGGCCATTAGCACAGATACGCAGTATTTT. The chain has TRBV4-1 and TRBJ2-3; TRBD2 agrees at 13 bases. CDR1 is MGHRA and CDR2 is YSYEKL in the germline V gene. J lost 0 bases, V lost 4 bases, and 13 bases had no gene match. This CDR3 contains 20 residues.